This is a list of T cell receptor beta chains from one sample in a study of T cells after yellow fever vaccination. One entry per CDR3 protein results from TCRdb running MiXCR on the 5' RACE reads. The sample carries 340,000 or so distinct CDR3 sequences, around 13% recorded once. Sequencing was performed on CD4+ T cells sorted from PBMCs, taken 15 days after the yellow fever booster vaccination. The receptors were sampled from a young man who received the YFV17D yellow fever vaccine. Both conserved end residues are part of each CDR3. A D gene is named only where the DNA matches it firmly. Clone size is stated in some rows and not others, as once, few, many or a class when expanded.

>TRBV28|few|TRBJ1-4|TRBD1
TGTGCCAGCAGCAGATACGGACAGGGTTCAACTAATGAAAAACTGTTTTTT
CASSRYGQGSTNEKLFF
>TRBV5-1|many|TRBJ2-1|.
TGCGCCAGCAGCTTCGGGCCGTACAATGAGCAGTTCTTC
CASSFGPYNEQFF
>TRBV28|few|TRBJ1-6|.
TGTGCCAGCAGTCCGGAGGACGCTACAAACTTTTATAATTCACCCCTCCACTTT
CASSPEDATNFYNSPLHF
>TRBV6-5|.|TRBJ1-1|.
TGTGCCAGCAGTTACTCGGGACATCAGAACACTGAAGCTTTCTTT
CASSYSGHQNTEAFF
>TRBV5-1|.|TRBJ2-7|.
TGCGCCAGCAGCTTGCCCACTTTCCCCTACGAGCAGTACTTC
CASSLPTFPYEQYF
>TRBV7-2|few|TRBJ1-2|.
TGTGCCAGCAGCTTAGGAGGGACTAACTATGGCTACACCTTC
CASSLGGTNYGYTF
>TRBV5-1|many|TRBJ1-5|.
TGCGCCAGCAGCTTGGAGGGAAGCCAGCCCCAGCATTTT
CASSLEGSQPQHF
>TRBV11-1|few|TRBJ2-7|.
TGTGCCAGCAGCCCAACCGGAGGTCCTGCGTACGAGCAGTACTTC
CASSPTGGPAYEQYF
>TRBV7-6|few|TRBJ2-2|TRBD2
TGTGCCAGCAGCCTCCTAGCGGGGGCTGGAACCGGGGAGCTGTTTTTT
CASSLLAGAGTGELFF
>TRBV18|few|TRBJ1-6|TRBD1
TGTGCCAGCTCACCAGGACAGGGTCTTTCACCCCTCCACTTT
CASSPGQGLSPLHF
>TRBV5-1|.|TRBJ2-7|.
TGCGCCAGCAGCTTGGCGTGGGGGAGCTCCTTCGAGCAGTACTTC
CASSLAWGSSFEQYF
>TRBV6-6|.|TRBJ1-5|TRBD1
TGTGCCAGCAAGGGACAGGGGGCGTCCAATCAGCCCCAGCATTTT
CASKGQGASNQPQHF
>TRBV12-3/TRBV12-4|many|TRBJ1-1|.
TGTGCCAGCAGCTTCTCCAGGGACACTGAAGCTTTCTTT
CASSFSRDTEAFF
>TRBV18|many|TRBJ1-1|.
TGTGCCAGCTCACCCACACGCGGGGGGAACACTGAAGCTTTCTTT
CASSPTRGGNTEAFF
>TRBV11-2|.|TRBJ2-7|TRBD1
TGTGCCAGCAGCTTCGCCTTGGGACAGCCCTACGAGCAGTACTTC
CASSFALGQPYEQYF
>TRBV19|.|TRBJ2-7|.
TGTGCCAGTAGTGGGACCCAGGAGCAGTACTTC
CASSGTQEQYF
>TRBV12-3/TRBV12-4|few|TRBJ2-3|TRBD1
TGTGCCAGCAGTTTCCGGGACAGGGGCCGCACAGATACGCAGTATTTT
CASSFRDRGRTDTQYF
>TRBV7-2|many|TRBJ2-4|.
TGTGCCAGCAGCCCTAACATCAAAAACATTCAGTACTTC
CASSPNIKNIQYF
>TRBV6-2/TRBV6-3|few|TRBJ2-2|TRBD2
TGTGCCCACGGGCTAGCGGGTCTCCCCCCCGGGGAGCTGTTTTTT
CAHGLAGLPPGELFF
>TRBV18|.|TRBJ2-7|.
TGTGCCAGCTCACCACGATCAATCTACGAGCAGTACTTC
CASSPRSIYEQYF
>TRBV4-3|.|TRBJ2-6|.
TGCGCCAGCAGCCAAGTATACAGGGCGATCACTGGGGCCAACGTCCTGACTTTC
CASSQVYRAITGANVLTF
>TRBV7-2|few|TRBJ1-2|.
TGTGCCAGCAGCCCCGATTGGTCTAACTATGGCTACACCTTC
CASSPDWSNYGYTF
>TRBV2|few|TRBJ2-2|.
TGTGCCAGTACGATCGACCCCACCGGGGAGCTGTTTTTT
CASTIDPTGELFF
>TRBV18|.|TRBJ1-5|.
TGTGCCAGCTCACCACCCGGGTATAGCAATCAGCCCCAGCATTTT
CASSPPGYSNQPQHF
>TRBV2|medium-sized|TRBJ2-5|.
TGTGCCACCCAGGATGCTGGAGAGACCCAGTACTTC
CATQDAGETQYF
>TRBV10-3|many|TRBJ2-7|.
TGTGCCATCAGTCCGACAGTGGGGGCCGAGCAGTACTTC
CAISPTVGAEQYF
>TRBV7-2|.|TRBJ2-2|.
TGTGCCAGCAGGCTTTCTACCATCACCGGGGAGCTGTTTTTT
CASRLSTITGELFF
>TRBV29-1|many|TRBJ1-5|TRBD1
TGCAGCGCACAGGGGGCTTACAATCAGCCCCAGCATTTT
CSAQGAYNQPQHF
>TRBV6-6|.|TRBJ2-5|TRBD2
TGTGCCAGCAGCGGGACTAGCGGGGCACAAGAGACCCAGTACTTC
CASSGTSGAQETQYF
>TRBV28|.|TRBJ2-3|.
TGTGCCAGCAGTTTTTCTAGCGTGACAGATACGCAGTATTTT
CASSFSSVTDTQYF
>TRBV5-1|few|TRBJ1-1|TRBD1
TGCGCCAGCAGCTTATACAGGGGTATGACGAACACTGAAGCTTTCTTT
CASSLYRGMTNTEAFF
>TRBV11-2|few|TRBJ1-3|.
TGTGCCAGCAGCCCCGGCTGGGGGTCTGGAGGAAACACCATATATTTT
CASSPGWGSGGNTIYF
>TRBV25-1|few|TRBJ2-2|.
TGTGCCAGCAGTGGCAGGGGCACCGGGGAGCTGTTTTTT
CASSGRGTGELFF
>TRBV6-1|.|TRBJ2-2|.
TGTGCCAGCAGTGAGATTCACACCGGGGAGCTGTTTTTT
CASSEIHTGELFF
>TRBV4-3|few|TRBJ2-7|.
TGCGCCAGCAGTCAGGGCGCGAGGGGGAGGGAAGAGCAGTACTTC
CASSQGARGREEQYF
>TRBV12-3/TRBV12-4|many|TRBJ2-7|.
TGTGCCAGCAGTTTATATTACGAGCAGTACTTC
CASSLYYEQYF
>TRBV18|.|TRBJ1-6|.
TGTGCCAGCTCACCACGGACAGAACTTAATTCACCCCTCCACTTT
CASSPRTELNSPLHF
>TRBV5-1|many|TRBJ2-5|.
TGCGCCAGCAGCTTATTCAACGTTCCAGAAGAGACCCAGTACTTC
CASSLFNVPEETQYF
>TRBV29-1|many|TRBJ1-2|.
TGCAGCGTTTCCCAGAGTGGCTACACCTTC
CSVSQSGYTF
>TRBV5-5|.|TRBJ2-5|TRBD2
TGTGCCAGCAGCCCAGGACTAGGCATAGAGACCCAGTACTTC
CASSPGLGIETQYF